The T cell receptor beta chain under discussion was sequenced for a study of T cell responses to AZD1222 COVID-19 vaccine. Findings and limits, study-wide: A reported finding is that nearly half of spike-specific TCRs target unmutated variant regions. Increases in Spike-specific TCR breadth and depth were seen after two AZD1222 doses.

This table comes from immunoSEQ multiplex PCR, and its TCRdb copy is limited to in-frame clones, with some not included. The profile covers tens of thousands of clones, with 80% to 90% appearing a single time and 5% to 7.5% taken by the ten largest. V was shortened by 5 bases and J by 0 bases, with 7 bases between the two germline ends. The CDR3 covers 14 residues. The V gene's germline CDR1 is KGHDR and CDR2 SFDVKD. A word on this clone: Its target is unknown.

The TCR comes from an adult in good health. The sample consisted of peripheral blood, taken on day 0 of AZD1222 vaccination. The gene calls are TRBV24-1 and TRBJ1-5; D gene unclear. The CDR3 DNA is TGTGCCACCAGTGGGGCGGGTAGCAATCAGCCCCAGCATTTT. Translated: CATSGAGSNQPQHF.